Listed below are T cell receptor beta chains from one sample, sequenced in a study of siplizumab effects on memory and regulatory T cells. TCRdb's copy holds only in-frame clones and misses some; the assay was immunoSEQ multiplex PCR. The table records around 100,000 clones, around 90% of them present only once. Sequencing was done on a sample of non-Treg CD4+ T cells sorted from blood. Source of these receptors: a human donor in good health. The CDR3 runs from the conserved cysteine through the conserved F or W. Clone size, where shown, is once, few, many, or a class for clones that have expanded.

cdr3_aa j_call clone_size v_call
CASRFLSNRGGSSGANVLTF TRBJ2-6 - TRBV28
CASSSMGLAGAADTQYF TRBJ2-3 once TRBV9
CAISDGAMANEKLFF TRBJ1-4 few TRBV10-3
CASSLDTVYYEQYF TRBJ2-7 - TRBV5-1
CASSHQLTGTSGTGELFF TRBJ2-2 - TRBV4-1
CASSKDSYGYTF TRBJ1-2 - TRBV5-1
CASRWTVTSTDTQYF TRBJ2-3 - TRBV7-8
CASSLSLSGNTIYF TRBJ1-3 - TRBV7-6
CASSLTGRGGEQYF TRBJ2-7 - TRBV14
CASSESRVSSTGELFF TRBJ2-2 - TRBV6-1
CASSQGGGSQPQHF TRBJ1-5 - TRBV28
CASSLRNGGKLFF TRBJ1-4 - TRBV6-6
CASAVRGARADTQYF TRBJ2-3 once TRBV14
CASSLSPRGTRTDTQYF TRBJ2-3 - TRBV5-1
CAGCAGRGGTDTQYF TRBJ2-3 - TRBV28
CASSEGGTGYTF TRBJ1-2 few TRBV19
CASSPPWARTGELFF TRBJ2-2 - TRBV28
CASSLGQAHAKNIQYF TRBJ2-4 - TRBV27
CASSQVRGSVQYF TRBJ2-3 - TRBV14
CSAAGLVTGELFF TRBJ2-2 - TRBV29-1
CASSSPTLPTDPNYGYTF TRBJ1-2 - TRBV5-1
CASSPTPFEQYF TRBJ2-7 - TRBV11-3
CASSPVGVFYNEQFF TRBJ2-1 - TRBV14
CASSYHRQTGELFF TRBJ2-2 - TRBV6-5
CASVKRENTEAFF TRBJ1-1 - TRBV6-5
CASSSADGAYGYTF TRBJ1-2 - TRBV5-5
CASSEAGANSPLHF TRBJ1-6 once TRBV6-4
CASSLVEAGGHFEQFF TRBJ2-1 - TRBV13
CASSPMGGTSSYEQYF TRBJ2-7 - TRBV5-1
CASSLFGEAEAFF TRBJ1-1 - TRBV28
CASSLRAITDTQYF TRBJ2-3 - TRBV7-8
CAIRKGAGANYGYTF TRBJ1-2 - TRBV10-3
CASVRTSGSPGEQFF TRBJ2-1 - TRBV27
CASSLIAGNNEQFF TRBJ2-1 - TRBV27
CAWRDRGREQYF TRBJ2-7 - TRBV30
CASSLGASSYNEQFF TRBJ2-1 - TRBV11-3
CASSKGLAESYEQYF TRBJ2-7 once TRBV7-8
CASSLSPNTGELFF TRBJ2-2 - TRBV5-6
CASSKQGAGNEKLFF TRBJ1-4 - TRBV19
CASGRDRGTDTQYF TRBJ2-3 - TRBV5-1
CASGLAQGGQETQYF TRBJ2-5 - TRBV12-5
CATATSGSAQETQYF TRBJ2-5 - TRBV6-5
CASQDRGDLSGNTIYF TRBJ1-3 - TRBV19
CSVLSRAGETQYF TRBJ2-5 - TRBV29-1
CASSRGQGGTNEKLFF TRBJ1-4 once TRBV4-1
CASSPRTGLRDEQFF TRBJ2-1 - TRBV6-6
CASSPRLAVEQYF TRBJ2-7 - TRBV11-3
CASSFMGPGLAGSNPYEQYF TRBJ2-7 - TRBV27
CASSFLRDGVRKQYF TRBJ2-7 - TRBV6-5
CASSHIPEKNPGNTIYF TRBJ1-3 - TRBV19
CASSLGGSISYNEQFF TRBJ2-1 once TRBV5-4
CASSLEGEPYNEQFF TRBJ2-1 - TRBV7-8
CASSPLPSGRNNEQFF TRBJ2-1 - TRBV5-6
CASSFLGLAGFEQFF TRBJ2-1 - TRBV9
CSVYRVLGLAGRTDTQYF TRBJ2-3 - TRBV29-1